In its sample, the clone carrying this T cell receptor (beta chain) was seen once. As yet, its antigen is unknown. The sample belongs to a study of blood T cells in healthy people across ages. It was with a sample-barcoded 5' primer and a J-beta primer mix that a second PCR of roughly 7 to 12 cycles was run. MiXCR, applied by TCRdb to the 5' RACE reads, yields one record per CDR3 protein. The table has 850,000 to 1,000,000 distinct CDR3 sequences, roughly 43% seen once. Study-level results: What prevented conclusive comparison of naive and antigen-experienced cells was that PBMCs were unsorted.

This CDR3 is built from 18 residues. V was clipped by 3 bases and J by 0 bases, with 15 bases between them. Per the germline V gene, CDR1 is SGHTA and CDR2 is FQGNSA. Source material: blood. The TCR originated in a man aged 30-40 years in good health. The chain recombines TRBV7-2 with TRBJ2-6, with D maybe TRBD2 (6 bases). CDR3 DNA: TGTGCCAGCAGCTTCCTACGGAGGAGGGTCTCTGGGGCCAACGTCCTGACTTTC. Translation: CASSFLRRRVSGANVLTF.